Listed here is a single TCR beta chain. V lost 6 bases to trimming and J lost 8 bases, with 23 bases between them. CDR1 and CDR2 (germline): DFQATT, SNEGSKA (reference sequence). The CDR3 is made up of 15 amino acids. The data belong to a study of CD8 T cells in Susac syndrome. After extraction with the RNeasy kit, about 0.45 to 1 ug of the RNA was reverse transcribed using random hexamers. The TCR beta CDR3 was amplified by immunoSEQ multiplex PCR across 54 Vbeta, 13 Jbeta. TCRdb reprocessed the immunoSEQ multiplex PCR reads via MiXCR and lists one record per CDR3 protein. The sample lists some 260,000 distinct CDR3 sequences; 70% to 90% were seen once.

The origin of this receptor is a human donor with multiple sclerosis. The sample consisted of CD8+ T cells from PBMCs. The V gene is TRBV20-1, the J gene TRBJ2-1; TRBD2 might be the D (5 bases). CDR3 region: CSARPPAVPGYEQFF. The DNA for the CDR3 is TGCAGTGCCAGACCTCCGGCCGTCCCGGGGTATGAGCAGTTCTTC.